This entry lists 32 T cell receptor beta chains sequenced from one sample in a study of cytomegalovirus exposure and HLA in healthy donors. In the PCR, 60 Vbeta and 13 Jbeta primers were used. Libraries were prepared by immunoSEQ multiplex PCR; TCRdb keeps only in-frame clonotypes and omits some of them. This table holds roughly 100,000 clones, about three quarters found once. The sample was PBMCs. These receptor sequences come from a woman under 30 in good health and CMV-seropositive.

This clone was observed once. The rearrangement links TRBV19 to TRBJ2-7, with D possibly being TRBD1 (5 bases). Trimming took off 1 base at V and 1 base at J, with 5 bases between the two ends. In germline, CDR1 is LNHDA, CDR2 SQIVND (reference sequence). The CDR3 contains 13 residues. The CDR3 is CASSIGQSYEQYF. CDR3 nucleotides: TGTGCCAGTAGTATAGGACAGTCCTACGAGCAGTACTTC.

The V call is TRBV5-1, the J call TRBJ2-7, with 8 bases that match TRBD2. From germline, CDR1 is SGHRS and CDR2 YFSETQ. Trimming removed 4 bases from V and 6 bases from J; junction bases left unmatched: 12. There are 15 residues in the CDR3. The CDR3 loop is CASSPFSGVLSEQYF. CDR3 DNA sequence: TGCGCCAGCAGCCCCTTTAGCGGGGTCCTCTCCGAGCAGTACTTC.

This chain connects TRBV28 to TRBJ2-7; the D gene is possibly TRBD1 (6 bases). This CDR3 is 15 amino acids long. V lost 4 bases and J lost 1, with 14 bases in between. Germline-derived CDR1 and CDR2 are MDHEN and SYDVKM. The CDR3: CASSSARDKSYEQYF. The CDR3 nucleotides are TGTGCCAGCAGTTCAGCTCGGGACAAATCCTACGAGCAGTACTTC.

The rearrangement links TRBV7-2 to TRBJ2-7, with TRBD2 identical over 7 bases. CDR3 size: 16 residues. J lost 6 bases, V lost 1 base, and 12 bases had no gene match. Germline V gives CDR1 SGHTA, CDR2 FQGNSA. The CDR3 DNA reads TGTGCCAGCAGCTTAGGGGGTCTAGCGGTTAGTCTCGAGCAGTACTTC. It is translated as CASSLGGLAVSLEQYF. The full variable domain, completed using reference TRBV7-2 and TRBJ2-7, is GAGVSQSPSNKVTEKGKDVELRCDPISGHTALYWYRQSLGQGLEFLIYFQGNSAPDKSGLPSDRFSAERTGGSVSTLTIQRTQQEDSAVYLCASSLGGLAVSLEQYFGPGTRLTVT.

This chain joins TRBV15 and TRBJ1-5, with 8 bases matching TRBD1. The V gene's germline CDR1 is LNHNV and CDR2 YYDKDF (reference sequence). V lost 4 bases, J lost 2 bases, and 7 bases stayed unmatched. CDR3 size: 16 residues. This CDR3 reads CATSTGETGGNQPQHF. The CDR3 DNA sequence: TGTGCCACCAGCACCGGAGAGACAGGGGGCAATCAGCCCCAGCATTTT.

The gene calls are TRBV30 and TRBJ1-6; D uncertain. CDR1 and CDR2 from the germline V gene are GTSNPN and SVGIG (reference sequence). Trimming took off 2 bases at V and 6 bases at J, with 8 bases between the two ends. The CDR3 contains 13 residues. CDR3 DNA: TGTGCCTGGAGTTCACTAACTAATTCACCCCTCCACTTT. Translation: CAWSSLTNSPLHF. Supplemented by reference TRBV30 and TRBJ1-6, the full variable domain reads SQTIHQWPATLVQPVGSPLSLECTVEGTSNPNLYWYRQAAGRGLQLLFYSVGIGQISSEVPQNLSASRPQDRQFILSSKKLLLSDSGFYLCAWSSLTNSPLHFGNGTRLTVT.

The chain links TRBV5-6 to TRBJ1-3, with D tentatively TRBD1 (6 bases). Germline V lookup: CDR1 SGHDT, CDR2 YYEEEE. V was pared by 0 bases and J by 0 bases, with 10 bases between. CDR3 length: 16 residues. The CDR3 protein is CASSLAGANSGNTIYF. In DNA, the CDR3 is TGTGCCAGCAGCTTGGCAGGGGCTAACTCTGGAAACACCATATATTTT.

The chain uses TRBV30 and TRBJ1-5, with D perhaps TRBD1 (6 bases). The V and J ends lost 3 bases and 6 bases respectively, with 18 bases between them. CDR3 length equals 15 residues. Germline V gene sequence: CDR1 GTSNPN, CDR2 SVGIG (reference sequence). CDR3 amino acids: CAWSDLTGSGQPQHF. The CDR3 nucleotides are TGTGCCTGGAGCGACCTTACAGGGTCGGGTCAGCCCCAGCATTTT.

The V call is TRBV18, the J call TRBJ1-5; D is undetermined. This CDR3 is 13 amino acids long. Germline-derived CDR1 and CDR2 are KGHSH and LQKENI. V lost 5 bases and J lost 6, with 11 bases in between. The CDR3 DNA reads TGTGCCAGCTCAAACGACATGCCTCAGCCCCAGCATTTT. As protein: CASSNDMPQPQHF. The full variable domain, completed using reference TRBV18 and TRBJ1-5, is NAGVMQNPRHLVRRRGQEARLRCSPMKGHSHVYWYRQLPEEGLKFMVYLQKENIIDESGMPKERFSAEFPKEGPSILRIQQVVRGDSAAYFCASSNDMPQPQHFGDGTRLSIL.

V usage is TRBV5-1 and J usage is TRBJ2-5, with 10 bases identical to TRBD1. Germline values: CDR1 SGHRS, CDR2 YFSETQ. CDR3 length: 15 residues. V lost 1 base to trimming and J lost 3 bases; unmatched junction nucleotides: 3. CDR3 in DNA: TGCGCCAGCAGCTTGATAGGGACAGGGGAAGAGACCCAGTACTTC. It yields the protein CASSLIGTGEETQYF.

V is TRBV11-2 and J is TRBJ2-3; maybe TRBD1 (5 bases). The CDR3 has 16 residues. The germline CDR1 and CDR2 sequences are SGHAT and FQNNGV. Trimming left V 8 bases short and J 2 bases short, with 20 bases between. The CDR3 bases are TGTGCCAGCGGTAGAGATATAGACAGAGTCACAGATACGCAGTATTTT. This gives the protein CASGRDIDRVTDTQYF.

The CDR3 region is CATSREASGTGGELFF. The CDR3 DNA sequence: TGTGCCACCAGCAGAGAGGCTAGCGGGACCGGCGGGGAGCTGTTTTTT. The chain combines TRBV15 with TRBJ2-2; TRBD2 matches 9 bases. V lost 0 bases and J lost 7; bases outside the gene matches: 6. The CDR3 totals 16 residues. Germline CDR1 is LNHNV and CDR2 is YYDKDF (reference sequence).

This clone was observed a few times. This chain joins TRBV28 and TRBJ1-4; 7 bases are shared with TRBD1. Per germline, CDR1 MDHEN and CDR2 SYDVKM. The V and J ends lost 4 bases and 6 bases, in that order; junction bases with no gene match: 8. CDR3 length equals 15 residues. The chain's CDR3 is CASSSPPTGDEKLFF. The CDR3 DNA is TGTGCCAGCAGTTCTCCCCCTACAGGGGATGAAAAACTGTTTTTT.

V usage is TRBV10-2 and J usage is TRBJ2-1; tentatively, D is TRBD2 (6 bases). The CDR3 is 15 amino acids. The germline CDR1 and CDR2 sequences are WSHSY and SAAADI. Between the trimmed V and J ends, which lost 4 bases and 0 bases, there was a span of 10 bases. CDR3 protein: CASSGDSSSYNEQFF. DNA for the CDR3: TGCGCCAGCAGTGGGGACTCCAGCTCCTACAATGAGCAGTTCTTC.

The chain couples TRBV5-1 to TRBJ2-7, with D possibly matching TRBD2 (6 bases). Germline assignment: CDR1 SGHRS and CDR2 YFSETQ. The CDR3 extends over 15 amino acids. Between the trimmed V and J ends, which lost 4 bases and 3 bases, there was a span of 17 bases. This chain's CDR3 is CASSATGTSFYEQYF. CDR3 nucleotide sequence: TGCGCCAGCAGCGCGACCGGGACTTCATTCTACGAGCAGTACTTC.

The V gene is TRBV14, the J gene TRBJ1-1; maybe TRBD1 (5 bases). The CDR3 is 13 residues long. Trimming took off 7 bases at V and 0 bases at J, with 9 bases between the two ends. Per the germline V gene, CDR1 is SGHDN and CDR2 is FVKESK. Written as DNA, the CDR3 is TGTGCCAGCAACAGGTTCATGAACACTGAAGCTTTCTTT. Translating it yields CASNRFMNTEAFF. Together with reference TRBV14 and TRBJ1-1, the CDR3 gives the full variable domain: EAGVTQFPSHSVIEKGQTVTLRCDPISGHDNLYWYRRVMGKEIKFLLHFVKESKQDESGMPNNRFLAERTGGTYSTLKVQPAELEDSGVYFCASNRFMNTEAFFGQGTRLTVV.

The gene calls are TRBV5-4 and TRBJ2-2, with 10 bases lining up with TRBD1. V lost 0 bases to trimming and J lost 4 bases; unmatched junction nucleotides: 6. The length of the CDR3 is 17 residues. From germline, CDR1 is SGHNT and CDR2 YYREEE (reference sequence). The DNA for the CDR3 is TGTGCCAGCAGCTTGGTAGACAGGGGGCCGGGCACCGGGGAGCTGTTTTTT. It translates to CASSLVDRGPGTGELFF.

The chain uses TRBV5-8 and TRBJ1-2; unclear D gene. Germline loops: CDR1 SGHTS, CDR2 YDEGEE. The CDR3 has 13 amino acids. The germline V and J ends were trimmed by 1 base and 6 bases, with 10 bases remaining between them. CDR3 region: CASSLMIEDGYTF. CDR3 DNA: TGTGCCAGCAGCTTGATGATCGAGGATGGCTACACCTTC.

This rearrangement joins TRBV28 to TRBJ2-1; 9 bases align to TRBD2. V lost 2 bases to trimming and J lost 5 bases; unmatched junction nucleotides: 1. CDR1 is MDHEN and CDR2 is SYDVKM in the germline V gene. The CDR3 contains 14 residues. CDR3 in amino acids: CASSLVAGDNEQFF. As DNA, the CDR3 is TGTGCCAGCAGTTTAGTAGCGGGAGACAATGAGCAGTTCTTC.

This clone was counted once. CDR3 coding DNA: TGTGCCAGCATCCCAGGGGGGTCTGGAAACACCATATATTTT. Translating it yields CASIPGGSGNTIYF. The rearrangement links TRBV6-5 to TRBJ1-3; 7 bases are a match to TRBD1. V shed 7 bases, J shed 1 base, and the junction held 4 bases outside the gene matches. The germline V gene has CDR1 MNHEY and CDR2 SVGAGI. The CDR3 is 14 amino acids.

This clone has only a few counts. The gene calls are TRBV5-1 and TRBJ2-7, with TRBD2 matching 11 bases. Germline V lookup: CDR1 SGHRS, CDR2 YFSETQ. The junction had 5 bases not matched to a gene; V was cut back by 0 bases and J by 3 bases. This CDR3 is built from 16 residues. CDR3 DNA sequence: TGCGCCAGCAGCTTGGCCGGGACTAGCGGATACTACGAGCAGTACTTC. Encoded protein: CASSLAGTSGYYEQYF.

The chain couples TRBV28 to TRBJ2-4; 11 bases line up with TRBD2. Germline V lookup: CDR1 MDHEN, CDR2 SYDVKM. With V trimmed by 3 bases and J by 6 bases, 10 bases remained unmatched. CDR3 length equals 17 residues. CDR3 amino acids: CASSLVAGGGFLNIQYF. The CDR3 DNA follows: TGTGCCAGCAGTTTGGTAGCGGGAGGGGGGTTTTTAAACATTCAGTACTTC.

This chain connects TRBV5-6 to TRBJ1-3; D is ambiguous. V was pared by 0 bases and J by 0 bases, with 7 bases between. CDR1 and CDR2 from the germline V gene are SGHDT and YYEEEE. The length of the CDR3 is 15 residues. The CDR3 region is CASSLVPLSGNTIYF. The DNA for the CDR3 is TGTGCCAGCAGCTTGGTCCCACTCTCTGGAAACACCATATATTTT.

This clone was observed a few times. DNA for the CDR3: TGTGCCTACACAGGGGGCGTCGGGACAGATACGCAGTATTTT. Residues: CAYTGGVGTDTQYF. The chain carries TRBV30 and TRBJ2-3; TRBD1 aligns across 9 bases. This CDR3 region has 14 residues. CDR1 and CDR2 (germline): GTSNPN, SVGIG (reference sequence). V shed 7 bases, J shed 3 bases, and the junction held 8 bases outside the gene matches.

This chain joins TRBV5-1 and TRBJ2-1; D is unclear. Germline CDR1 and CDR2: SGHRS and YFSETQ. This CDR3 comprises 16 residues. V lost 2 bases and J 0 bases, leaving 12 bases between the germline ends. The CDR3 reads CASSFSGTSSYNEQFF. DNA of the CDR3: TGCGCCAGCAGCTTTTCCGGTACGAGCTCCTACAATGAGCAGTTCTTC. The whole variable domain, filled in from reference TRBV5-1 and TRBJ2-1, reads KAGVTQTPRYLIKTRGQQVTLSCSPISGHRSVSWYQQTPGQGLQFLFEYFSETQRNKGNFPGRFSGRQFSNSRSEMNVSTLELGDSALYLCASSFSGTSSYNEQFFGPGTRLTVL.

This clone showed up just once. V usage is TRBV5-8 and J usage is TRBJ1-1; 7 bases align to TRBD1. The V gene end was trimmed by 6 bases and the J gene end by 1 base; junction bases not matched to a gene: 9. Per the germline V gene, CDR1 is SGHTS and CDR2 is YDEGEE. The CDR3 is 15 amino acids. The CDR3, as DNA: TGTGCCAGCAACTACCTCGGGACAGCGAACACTGAAGCTTTCTTT. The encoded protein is CASNYLGTANTEAFF.

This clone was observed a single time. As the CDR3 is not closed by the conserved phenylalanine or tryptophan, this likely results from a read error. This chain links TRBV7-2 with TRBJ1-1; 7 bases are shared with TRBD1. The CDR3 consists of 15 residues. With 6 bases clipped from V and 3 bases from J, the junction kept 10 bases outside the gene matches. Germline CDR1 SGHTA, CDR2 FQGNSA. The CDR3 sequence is CASRRADRADTEAFV. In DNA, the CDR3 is TGTGCCAGCAGGCGAGCTGACAGGGCCGACACTGAAGCTTTCGTT.

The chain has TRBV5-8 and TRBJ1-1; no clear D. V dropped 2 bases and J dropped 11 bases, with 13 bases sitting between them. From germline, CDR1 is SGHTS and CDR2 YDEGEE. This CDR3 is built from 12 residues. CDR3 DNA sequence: TGTGCCAGCAGCTTCTACCGGGTTGGCGCTTTCTTT. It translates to CASSFYRVGAFF.

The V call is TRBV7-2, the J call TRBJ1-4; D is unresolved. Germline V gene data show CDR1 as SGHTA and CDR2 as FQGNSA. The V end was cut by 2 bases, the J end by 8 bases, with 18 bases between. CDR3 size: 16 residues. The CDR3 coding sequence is TGTGCCAGCAGCTTAAGTCTTGTAAGAGGGAGGGAAAAACTGTTTTTT. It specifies CASSLSLVRGREKLFF.

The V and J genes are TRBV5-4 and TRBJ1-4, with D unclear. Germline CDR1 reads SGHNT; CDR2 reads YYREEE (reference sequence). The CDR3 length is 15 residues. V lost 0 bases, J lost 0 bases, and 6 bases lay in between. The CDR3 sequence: CASSLAEATNEKLFF. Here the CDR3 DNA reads TGTGCCAGCAGCTTGGCTGAGGCAACTAATGAAAAACTGTTTTTT.

CDR3 DNA: TGTGCCAGCAGCTCCCCTGGACTAGAGTGGCCCACAGATACGCAGTATTTT. It yields the protein CASSSPGLEWPTDTQYF. The chain is built from TRBV13 and TRBJ2-3; 7 nucleotides match TRBD2. Per germline, CDR1 PRHDT and CDR2 FYEKMQ (reference sequence). V lost 4 bases, J lost 2 bases, and 12 bases stayed unmatched. This CDR3 is 17 amino acids long.

The CDR3 loop is CASSRLAGYEETQYF. The CDR3 bases are TGTGCCAGCAGCCGACTAGCGGGATACGAGGAGACCCAGTACTTC. V gene TRBV7-3 combines with J gene TRBJ2-5, with 11 bases matching TRBD2. J gave up 5 bases and V 5 bases, and 7 bases lay outside the gene matches. Germline assignment: CDR1 SGHTA and CDR2 FQGTGA. The CDR3 totals 15 residues.